The 7 T cell receptor beta chains below were found in one sample sequenced in a study of T cell changes during pregnancy in multiple sclerosis. Profiled with immunoSEQ multiplex PCR; TCRdb holds only in-frame clones, not every one. The repertoire holds approximately 70,000 clones, around 90% seen once, with more than 0.9% in the top ten. The sample was peripheral blood, taken in the third trimester of pregnancy. The receptors were sampled from a female donor with multiple sclerosis, enrolled in a pregnancy study.

This clone is a singleton in its sample. This rearrangement joins TRBV25-1 to TRBJ2-5; 9 nucleotides agree with TRBD1. The CDR3 runs 16 residues. V gave up 4 bases and J gave up 5 bases; unmatched junction bases: 11. Germline V gives CDR1 MGHDK, CDR2 SYGVNS. CDR3 loop: CASSGGGQGRYETQYF. For the CDR3, the DNA is TGTGCCAGCAGTGGGGGGGGACAGGGAAGATATGAGACCCAGTACTTC. The full variable domain, rest sourced from reference TRBV25-1 and TRBJ2-5, is EADIYQTPRYLVIGTGKKITLECSQTMGHDKMYWYQQDPGMELHLIHYSYGVNSTEKGDLSSESTVSRIRTEHFPLTLESARPSHTSQYLCASSGGGQGRYETQYFGPGTRLLVL.

The chain employs TRBV30 and TRBJ1-1, with D perhaps TRBD1 (5 bases). Deletions cut 2 bases from V and 4 bases from J, with 14 bases between. CDR3 length: 14 amino acids. CDR1 is GTSNPN and CDR2 is SVGIG in the germline V gene (reference sequence). The CDR3 nucleotides read TGTGCCTGGAGTAGACACAGCGGGGGCACTGAAGCTTTCTTT. It codes for CAWSRHSGGTEAFF.

The genes are TRBV19 and TRBJ2-3; no firm D call. CDR3 length: 13 residues. Trimming removed 3 bases at V and 5 bases at J, with 9 bases between. CDR1 and CDR2 from the germline V gene are LNHDA and SQIVND (reference sequence). DNA of the CDR3: TGTGCCAGTAGTATGAGTCGAGGAGATACGCAGTATTTT. It encodes CASSMSRGDTQYF.

The chain carries TRBV5-6 and TRBJ1-1; a weak D match, TRBD1 (5 bases). The CDR3 contains 15 residues. CDR1 is SGHDT, CDR2 YYEEEE, per germline. V dropped 0 bases and J dropped 1 base, with 10 bases sitting between them. The CDR3 DNA sequence: TGTGCCAGCAGCTTGGGTGCCAGGGAGAACACTGAAGCTTTCTTT. It yields the protein CASSLGARENTEAFF.

The chain recombines TRBV7-9 with TRBJ2-7; perhaps TRBD2 as D (5 bases). Germline CDR1 SEHNR, CDR2 FQNEAQ (reference sequence). V lost 4 bases, J lost 7 bases, and 17 bases lay in between. This CDR3 comprises 14 residues. The CDR3 is CASSSRYRDWEQYF. CDR3 coding DNA: TGTGCCAGCAGCTCACGATATCGGGATTGGGAGCAGTACTTC.

The chain couples TRBV5-4 to TRBJ2-1, with 9 bases lining up with TRBD2. The CDR3 is 15 amino acids. Germline CDR1 and CDR2: SGHNT and YYREEE (reference sequence). V trimming: 0 bases; J trimming: 9 bases; junction bases outside the gene matches: 7. CDR3 sequence: CASSLASGDHLEQFF. In DNA, the CDR3 is TGTGCCAGCAGCTTGGCTAGCGGGGACCATCTTGAGCAGTTCTTC.

The CDR3 DNA is TGCGCCAGCAGCTTACAGGGGTTTCAGACAGATACGCAGTATTTT. Its translation is CASSLQGFQTDTQYF. The chain carries TRBV5-1 and TRBJ2-3, with 7 bases lining up with TRBD1. This CDR3 contains 15 residues. Per the germline V gene, CDR1 is SGHRS and CDR2 is YFSETQ. The trim removed 2 bases at V and 3 bases at J, leaving 6 bases unmatched.